This T cell receptor (beta chain) comes out of a study of T-cell memory formation after mild COVID-19. The CDR3 runs to 15 residues. Germline V gives CDR1 SGHAT, CDR2 FQNNGV. J lost 5 bases, V lost 5 bases, and 9 bases had no gene match. Using constant-segment primers, 5'RACE produced TCR alpha and TCR beta cDNA libraries carrying sample barcodes and UMIs. TCRdb ran MiXCR on the 5' RACE reads and lists one entry per CDR3 protein. This table holds 350,000 to 450,000 distinct CDR3 sequences, 25% to 30% found once. General study results and limits: Contracting CD4+ clones sat mainly in CM and EM; CD8+ in EMRA. Memory from before infection featured some responding clones, which suggests cross-reactive memory joined.

For this clonotype: Its antigen remains unknown.

The specimen was PBMCs or a T cell subset sorted from them (not recorded which). The chain has TRBV11-2 and TRBJ2-5; 9 positions match TRBD1. The TCR sequence derives from an adult woman who had mild COVID-19 (a few samples of this study predate the infection). Cell type and time point are not known. In nucleotides, the CDR3 is TGTGCCAGCAGCAGACTGACAGGGGGAATGGAGACCCAGTACTTC. This encodes CASSRLTGGMETQYF.